This note documents a single TCR beta chain sequence. Antigen unknown. An end of the junction does not agree with germline; a read error may underlie this. In the naive CD8 group, cells lacked CD45RO and were positively selected for CCR7, so terminally differentiated effector memory CD45RA+ cells were left out. The sample belongs to a study of shared clonotypes between healthy human individuals. The overall study: Sampling drew on donors who were a couple of women and a few men aged 18 to 49.

This CDR3 is built from 16 residues. CDR1 and CDR2 (germline): SSHAT, FNYEAQ (reference sequence). Some clones are missing from TCRdb's copy, which holds only in-frame ones; the method was immunoSEQ multiplex PCR. The sample lists some 800,000 clones, more than 85% seen once, with under 30% in the top ten. Study-level results: Incompleteness in sorted-subset sequencing, despite large depth, was shown by rarefaction.

Sequenced material: naive CD8+ T cells sorted from blood. The chain employs TRBV7-7 and TRBJ2-2; D is undetermined. This receptor was taken from a man between 25 and 39 years old in good health. CDR3 nucleotides: TGTGCTAGCAGCTTAGTACCGGTCGATAACGCCGGGGAGCTGTTTTTT. The encoded protein is CASSLVPVDNAGELFF.